The rows below give T cell receptor beta chains drawn from one sample of a study of T-cell reconstitution after alpha-beta-depleted transplantation in children. TCRdb recomputed calls from the PCR reads with MiXCR, one row per CDR3 protein. The sample has approximately 500,000 distinct CDR3 sequences; roughly a quarter are singletons. Sequencing was performed on PBMCs, taken before TCRalphabeta/CD19-depleted stem cell transplant. The receptors originated from a boy under two years old with Wiskott-Aldrich syndrome, due to receive a stem cell transplant. CDR3s include the opening cysteine and the closing phenylalanine or tryptophan. The D gene is left open where the match is weak. Clone size appears in some rows only: once, few, many, or a class for an expanded clone.

V gene	D gene	J gene	clone size	CDR3 protein	CDR3 DNA
TRBV29-1	-	TRBJ2-5	many	CSADGSQETQYF	TGCAGCGCTGACGGATCTCAAGAGACCCAGTACTTC
TRBV18	-	TRBJ1-1	-	CASSPSEGGSTEAFF	TGTGCCAGCTCACCATCTGAAGGGGGAAGCACTGAAGCTTTCTTT
TRBV7-9	TRBD2	TRBJ2-1	-	CASSLLGTSGTNNEQFF	TGTGCCAGCAGCTTACTCGGGACTAGCGGGACCAACAATGAGCAGTTCTTC
TRBV7-9	-	TRBJ1-2	many	CASSLGTADYGYTF	TGTGCCAGCAGCTTAGGAACAGCAGACTATGGCTACACCTTC
TRBV20-1	TRBD2	TRBJ2-7	-	CSARGPLATSYEQYF	TGCAGTGCTAGAGGCCCACTAGCGACCTCCTACGAGCAGTACTTC
TRBV5-1	-	TRBJ2-7	-	CASSVGTGSEEQYF	TGCGCCAGCAGCGTGGGCACAGGTTCGGAGGAGCAGTACTTC
TRBV7-2	-	TRBJ2-3	few	CASSFMGSEGDTQYF	TGTGCCAGCAGCTTTATGGGGAGCGAAGGAGATACGCAGTATTTT
TRBV12-3/TRBV12-4	-	TRBJ1-5	-	CASRRGMSNQPQHF	TGTGCCAGCAGGCGGGGGATGAGCAATCAGCCCCAGCATTTT
TRBV6-1	TRBD2	TRBJ2-1	-	CASSRAGLERVGQFF	TGTGCCAGCAGTCGGGCGGGACTAGAGCGCGTGGGGCAGTTCTTC
TRBV21-1	-	TRBJ2-2	-	CASTASGRAGDTGELFF	TGTGCCAGCACCGCGAGCGGGAGGGCCGGTGACACCGGGGAGCTGTTTTTT
TRBV29-1	-	TRBJ2-2	-	CSVELGLQTGELFF	TGCAGCGTTGAATTGGGGCTACAAACCGGGGAGCTGTTTTTT
TRBV5-1	TRBD1	TRBJ1-4	-	CASSQGQMNEKLFF	TGCGCCAGCAGCCAGGGACAGATGAATGAAAAACTGTTTTTT
TRBV20-1	TRBD2	TRBJ2-5	-	CSARLAGQETRYF	TGCAGTGCAAGACTAGCTGGACAAGAGACCCGGTACTTC
TRBV9	-	TRBJ2-2	-	CASSVAGGPTNTGELFF	TGTGCCAGCAGCGTAGCTGGGGGACCTACGAACACCGGGGAGCTGTTTTTT
TRBV20-1	TRBD2	TRBJ2-1	-	CSAFPPGGEQFF	TGCAGTGCTTTCCCCCCCGGGGGGGAGCAGTTCTTC
TRBV20-1	TRBD2	TRBJ2-7	few	CSAGRKLAGGPHEQYF	TGCAGTGCTGGTCGCAAACTAGCGGGAGGGCCCCACGAGCAGTACTTC
TRBV12-3/TRBV12-4	-	TRBJ2-3	few	CASSRTISIGTDTQYF	TGTGCCAGCAGCCGTACTATTTCGATTGGCACAGATACGCAGTATTTT
TRBV5-1	-	TRBJ2-5	-	CASSLYREGETQYF	TGCGCCAGCAGCTTGTACCGCGAGGGAGAGACCCAGTACTTC
TRBV7-6	TRBD2	TRBJ2-1	-	CASSLISTSGRFNEQFF	TGTGCCAGCAGCTTGATTAGTACTAGCGGGAGATTCAATGAGCAGTTCTTC
TRBV29-1	-	TRBJ2-7	-	CSVANPPQQYF	TGCAGCGTCGCAAATCCCCCTCAGCAGTACTTC
TRBV29-1	-	TRBJ2-5	few	CSAFEGEETQYF	TGCAGCGCTTTTGAGGGGGAGGAGACCCAGTACTTC
TRBV12-3/TRBV12-4	-	TRBJ1-3	many	CASSPQGISGNTIYF	TGTGCCAGCAGCCCCCAGGGTATCTCTGGAAACACCATATATTTT
TRBV5-1	-	TRBJ2-1	few	CASSLEAGEQFF	TGCGCCAGCAGCTTGGAGGCGGGTGAGCAGTTCTTC
TRBV9	-	TRBJ2-2	-	CASSVGGLAGELFF	TGTGCCAGCAGCGTAGGAGGGTTGGCCGGGGAGCTGTTTTTT
TRBV5-1	-	TRBJ1-4	-	CASRSPRREKLFF	TGCGCCAGCAGATCCCCCAGAAGGGAAAAACTGTTTTTT
TRBV2	-	TRBJ1-2	few	CASDFTGNYGYTF	TGTGCCAGTGATTTTACAGGGAACTATGGCTACACCTTC
TRBV11-2	TRBD1	TRBJ1-5	-	CASSFYRGRGKGNQPQHF	TGTGCCAGCAGCTTTTACAGGGGGCGCGGGAAGGGCAATCAGCCCCAGCATTTT
TRBV4-2	-	TRBJ1-4	few	CASSQAIAQGNEKLFF	TGTGCCAGCAGCCAAGCAATCGCACAGGGAAATGAAAAACTGTTTTTT
TRBV7-8	-	TRBJ2-2	few	CASSNPRKNTGELFF	TGTGCCAGCAGCAATCCCAGAAAAAACACCGGGGAGCTGTTTTTT
TRBV9	-	TRBJ2-1	-	CASSVPLGVSYNEQFF	TGTGCCAGCAGCGTACCTTTGGGTGTCTCCTACAATGAGCAGTTCTTC
TRBV4-1	TRBD2	TRBJ2-7	-	CASSQAVTSGRYEQYF	TGCGCCAGCAGCCAAGCTGTTACTAGCGGGAGATACGAGCAGTACTTC
TRBV7-6	-	TRBJ2-2	-	CASSFGGGNTGELFF	TGTGCCAGCAGCTTTGGGGGAGGAAACACCGGGGAGCTGTTTTTT
TRBV2	-	TRBJ2-7	few	CASKIRSYEQYF	TGTGCCAGCAAAATTCGAAGCTACGAGCAGTACTTC
TRBV5-1	-	TRBJ2-1	-	CASSFVLSADRQYNEQFF	TGCGCCAGCAGCTTTGTTCTCTCGGCAGACAGGCAGTACAATGAGCAGTTCTTC
TRBV20-1	-	TRBJ2-7	-	CSAPYLASSYEQYF	TGCAGTGCTCCTTACCTAGCGAGCTCCTACGAGCAGTACTTC
TRBV12-3/TRBV12-4	TRBD2	TRBJ2-4	-	CASSPPGLDIQYF	TGTGCCAGCAGTCCTCCGGGACTAGACATTCAGTACTTC
TRBV12-3/TRBV12-4	-	TRBJ2-1	-	CASREQLQSYNEQFF	TGTGCCAGCAGGGAACAACTTCAGTCTTACAATGAGCAGTTCTTC
TRBV20-1	-	TRBJ2-7	once	CSARDTKWYEQYF	TGCAGTGCTCGTGACACGAAGTGGTACGAGCAGTACTTC
TRBV2	TRBD2	TRBJ2-1	few	CASTKSGGPYNEQFF	TGTGCCAGCACTAAGAGCGGGGGCCCCTACAATGAGCAGTTCTTC
TRBV5-1	TRBD1	TRBJ2-2	-	CASSLRTGGSGELFF	TGCGCCAGCAGCTTGAGGACAGGGGGAAGCGGGGAGCTGTTTTTT